This TCR beta chain appears in the sequencing data of a study of blood T cells in healthy people across ages. A sample-barcoded 5' primer and a J-beta primer mix were used in a second PCR of roughly 7 to 11 cycles. Each cDNA molecule was tagged by a template-switch adaptor with 12 random nucleotides. MiXCR, applied by TCRdb to the 5' RACE reads, yields one record per CDR3 protein. The sample contains 600,000 to 650,000 distinct CDR3 sequences, roughly 58% of which appear only once. General observations from the study: Higher diversity and more naive CD4+ cells were features of long-lived donors, compared to aged donors.

There are a few counts of this clonotype. What it recognizes is unknown. The source of this sequence is a man aged 55 to 70 in good health. The sequenced material came from blood.

The CDR3: CAISGTVAVNEQFF. DNA for the CDR3: TGTGCCATCAGTGGGACAGTGGCGGTCAATGAGCAGTTCTTC. The V and J genes are TRBV10-3 and TRBJ2-1, with D possibly matching TRBD1 (6 bases). V was trimmed by 4 bases and J by 6 bases, leaving 13 bases between them. This CDR3 is built from 14 residues. CDR1 ENHRY and CDR2 SYGVKD come from the germline V gene.